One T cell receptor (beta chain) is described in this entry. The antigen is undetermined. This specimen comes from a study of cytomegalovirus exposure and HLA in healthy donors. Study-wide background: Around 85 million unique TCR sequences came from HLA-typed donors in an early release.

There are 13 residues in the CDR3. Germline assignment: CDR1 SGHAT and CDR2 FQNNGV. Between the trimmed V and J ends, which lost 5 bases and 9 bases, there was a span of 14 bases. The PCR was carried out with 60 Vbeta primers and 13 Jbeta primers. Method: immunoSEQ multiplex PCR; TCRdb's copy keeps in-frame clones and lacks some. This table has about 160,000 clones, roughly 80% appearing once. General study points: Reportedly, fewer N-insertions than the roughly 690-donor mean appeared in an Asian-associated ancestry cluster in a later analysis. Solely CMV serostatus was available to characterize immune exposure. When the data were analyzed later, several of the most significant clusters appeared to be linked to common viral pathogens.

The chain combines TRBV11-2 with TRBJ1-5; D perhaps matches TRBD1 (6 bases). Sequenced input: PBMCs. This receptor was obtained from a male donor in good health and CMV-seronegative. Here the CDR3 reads CASSLGALRPQHF. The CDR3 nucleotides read TGTGCCAGCAGCCTGGGGGCCTTAAGGCCCCAGCATTTT.